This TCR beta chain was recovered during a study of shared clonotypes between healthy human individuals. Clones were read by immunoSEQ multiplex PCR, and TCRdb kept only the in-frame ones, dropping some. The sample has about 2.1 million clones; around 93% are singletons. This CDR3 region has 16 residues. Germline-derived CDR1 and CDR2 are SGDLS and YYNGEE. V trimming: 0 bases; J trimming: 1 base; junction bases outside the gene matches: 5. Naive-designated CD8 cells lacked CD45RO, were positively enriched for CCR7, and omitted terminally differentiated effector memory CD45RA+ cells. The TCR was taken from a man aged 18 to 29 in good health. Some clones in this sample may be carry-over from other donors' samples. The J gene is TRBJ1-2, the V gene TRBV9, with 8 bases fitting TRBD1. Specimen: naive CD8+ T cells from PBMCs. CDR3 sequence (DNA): TGTGCCAGCAGCGTAGGCCTCACAGGGGGTAACTATGGCTACACCTTC. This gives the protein CASSVGLTGGNYGYTF.